This T cell receptor (beta chain) emerged from a study of vaccination effects on CD4 cells after COVID-19 (dated by TCRdb to about 2022). For the study in its entirety: Across the study, the median time from the second dose to post-vaccine sampling was 72 days (range 14 to 241). SARS-CoV-2 spike-specific CD4+ TCR repertoires were compared before and after mRNA vaccination in COVID-19 convalescent patients and in infection-naive vaccine recipients. The full study included roughly 10 COVID-19 convalescent patients and several SARS-CoV-2-naive healthy vaccine recipients. The Oncomine TCR Beta short-read assay on an Illumina iSeq 100 was used to sequence cultures from other donors in the study.

Libraries were prepared through the immunoSEQ multiplex PCR assay. TCR beta CDR3 sequencing was performed on DNA from the cultured, isolated CD4+ T cells. Per the source publication's procedure: The analysis removed non-productive TCR sequences, trimmed reads to the CDR3 region, and retained only CDR3s that were 7 or more amino acids long. Antigen-specific clonotypes were identified using the MANAFEST web app by comparison of expansion in peptide wells against reference cultures. For clones to be considered positive, expansion at FDR<0.05 versus reference and all other wells, an odds ratio above 5, and a frequency above 0.1% in two replicate wells were required. A clonotype was called cross-reactive if it was significantly expanded both in SARS-CoV-2 spike wells and in at least one common cold coronavirus spike condition. CDR3 similarity was assessed by Levenshtein distance with the stringdist R package, and unrooted trees were built with ape in R 3.6.1. The source is immuneACCESS, and TCRdb retained only in-frame sequences with V and J called. Part of the clones is not carried over; for the studies checked, unresolved V genes explain less than half of this, and the remainder is unexplained. Clonal size and the V and J genes are those of that table, whereas D and trimming came from the DNA. The sample data list tens of thousands of clones, and over 55% of these were observed just once. 7.5% to 9.5% of the sample goes to the ten largest clones.

In the ViraFEST assay, PBMC were stimulated with viral peptide pools, and TCR sequencing was then used to find antigen-specific CD4+ T cell clonotypes based on their expansion. After about 10 days of culture, CD4+ T cells were isolated with the EasySep CD4+ T cell isolation kit. Two doses of either the BNT162b2 or the mRNA-1273 mRNA SARS-CoV-2 vaccine were administered to participants. None of the healthy vaccine recipients had a prior SARS-CoV-2 infection, which was confirmed by nucleocapsid antibody tests that came back negative both before and after vaccination. Some 2 million PBMC per well were cultured with about 9 ug/ml peptides in IMDM containing roughly 5% human AB serum, approximately 9.9 IU/ml IL-2 and gentamicin. Half of the culture medium was replaced with fresh IL-2-containing medium on days 3 and 7. Unless noted otherwise, every peptide stimulation condition was grown in triplicate wells. Using Ficoll-Paque Plus gradient centrifugation, PBMC were separated from whole blood and then either used fresh or cryopreserved at -140C. The overlapping peptide pools covered the spike proteins of SARS-CoV-2 as well as those of the common cold coronaviruses HCoV-NL63, HCoV-OC43 and HCoV-229E. The QIAamp micro DNA kit was used to extract genomic DNA from the cultured CD4+ T cells.

What the authors observed across the whole study: Marked clonal contraction was observed in both infection-induced and vaccine-induced clones at late post-vaccination timepoints, consistent with waning T cell responses. Among healthy vaccine recipients, nearly all vaccine-induced clones were SARS-CoV-2 mono-reactive, and only 1 of 255 was cross-reactive with common cold coronaviruses. Only a small number of convalescent patients were included, and no early post-infection timepoints were available, which limited the study.

The CDR3 has 15 amino acids, counting the end cysteine and phenylalanine. CDR3 DNA only is kept here, 45 bases in frame from base 1. V trim: 5 bases; J trim: 2 bases; unmatched bases: 4. CDR1 SGHRS and CDR2 YFSETQ are derived from the germline V gene. Details on this clone: The antigen it recognizes is unknown. Per-nucleotide qualities are absent, and no much larger clonotype sits a single base away.

Sequences were derived from CD4+ T cells from PBMCs cultured with SARS-CoV-2 spike peptides, sampled after COVID-19 vaccination. Taken with the paper, the label for cell subset or site translates to: SARS-CoV-2 spike overlapping peptide pool stimulation. The source of this sequence is a human donor who received a COVID-19 vaccine. The rearranged segments are TRBV5-1 and TRBJ2-6; the junction holds 7 bases that match TRBD1. The CDR3 reads CASRPDRAGANVLTF. In nucleotide form, the sequence is TGCGCCAGCAGGCCTGACAGGGCTGGGGCCAACGTCCTGACTTTC.